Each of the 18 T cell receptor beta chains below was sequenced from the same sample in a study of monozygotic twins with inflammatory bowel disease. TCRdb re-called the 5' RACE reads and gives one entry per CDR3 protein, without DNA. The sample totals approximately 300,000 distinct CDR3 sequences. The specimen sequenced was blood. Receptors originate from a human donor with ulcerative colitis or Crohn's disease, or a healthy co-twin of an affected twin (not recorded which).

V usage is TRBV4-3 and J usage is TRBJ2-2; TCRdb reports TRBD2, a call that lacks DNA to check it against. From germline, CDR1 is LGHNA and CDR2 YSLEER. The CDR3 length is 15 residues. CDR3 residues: CASSQVLAGGGELFF.

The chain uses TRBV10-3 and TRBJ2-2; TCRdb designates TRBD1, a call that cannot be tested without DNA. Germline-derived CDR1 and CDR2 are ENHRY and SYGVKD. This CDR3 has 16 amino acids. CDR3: CAIGSRDDLGGGELFF.

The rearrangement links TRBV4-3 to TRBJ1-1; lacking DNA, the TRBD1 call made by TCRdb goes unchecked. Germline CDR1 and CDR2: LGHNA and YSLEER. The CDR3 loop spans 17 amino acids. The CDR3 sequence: CASSQAAILAQGSEAFF.

Here the CDR3 reads CASSPTIYYEQYF. This rearrangement joins TRBV18 to TRBJ2-7. CDR1 is KGHSH, CDR2 LQKENI, per germline. The CDR3 has 13 residues.

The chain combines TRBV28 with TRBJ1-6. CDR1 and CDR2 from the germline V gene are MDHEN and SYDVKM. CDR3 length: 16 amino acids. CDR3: CASSFPPDRYNSPLHF.

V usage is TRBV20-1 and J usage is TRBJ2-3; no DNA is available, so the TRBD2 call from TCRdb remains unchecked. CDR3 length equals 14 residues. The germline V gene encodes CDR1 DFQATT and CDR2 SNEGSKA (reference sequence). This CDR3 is CSAIKAAGVDTQYF.

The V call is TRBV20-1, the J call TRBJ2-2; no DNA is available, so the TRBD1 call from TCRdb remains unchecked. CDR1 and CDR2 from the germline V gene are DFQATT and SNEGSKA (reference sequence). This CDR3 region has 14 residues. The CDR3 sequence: CSARGDRDTGELFF.

CDR3 region: CASSPRTGGNYGYTF. The J gene is TRBJ1-2, the V gene TRBV9; TCRdb selects TRBD1, and the lack of DNA leaves this call unchecked. The CDR3 runs to 15 residues. Germline CDR1 and CDR2: SGDLS and YYNGEE.

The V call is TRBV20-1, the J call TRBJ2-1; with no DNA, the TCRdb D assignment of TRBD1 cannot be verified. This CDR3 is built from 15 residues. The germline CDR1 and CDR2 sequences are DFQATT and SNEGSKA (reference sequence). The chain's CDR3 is CSAPGRVPRSNEQFF.

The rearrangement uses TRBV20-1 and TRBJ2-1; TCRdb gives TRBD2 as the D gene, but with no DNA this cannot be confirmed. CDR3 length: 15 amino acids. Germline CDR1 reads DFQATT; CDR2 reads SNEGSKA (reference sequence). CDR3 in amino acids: CSARDFAGGPNEQFF.

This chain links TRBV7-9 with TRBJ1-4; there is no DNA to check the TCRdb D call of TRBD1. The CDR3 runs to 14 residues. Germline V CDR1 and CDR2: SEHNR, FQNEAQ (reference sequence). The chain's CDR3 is CASSASGLNEKLFF.

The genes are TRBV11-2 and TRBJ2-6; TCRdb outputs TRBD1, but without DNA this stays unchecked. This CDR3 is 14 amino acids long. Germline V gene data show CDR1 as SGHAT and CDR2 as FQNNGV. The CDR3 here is CASTPSWVANVLTF.

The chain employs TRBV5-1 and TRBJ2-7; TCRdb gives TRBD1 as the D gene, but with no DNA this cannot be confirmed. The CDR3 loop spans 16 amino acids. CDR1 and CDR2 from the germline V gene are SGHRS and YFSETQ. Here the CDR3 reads CASSLAGQGWTYEQYF.

The CDR3 here is CASSPRKRGLGTDTQYF. V is TRBV18 and J is TRBJ2-3; TCRdb indicates TRBD1, and absent DNA this call remains unverified. CDR1 is KGHSH and CDR2 is LQKENI in the germline V gene. This CDR3 is built from 17 residues.

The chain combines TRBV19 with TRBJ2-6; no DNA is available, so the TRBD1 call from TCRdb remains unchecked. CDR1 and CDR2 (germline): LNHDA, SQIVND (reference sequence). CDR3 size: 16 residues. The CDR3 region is CASSMVPPSGANVLTF. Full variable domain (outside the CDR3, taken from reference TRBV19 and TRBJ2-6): DGGITQSPKYLFRKEGQNVTLSCEQNLNHDAMYWYRQDPGQGLRLIYYSQIVNDFQKGDIAEGYSVSREKKESFPLTVTSAQKNPTAFYLCASSMVPPSGANVLTFGAGSRLTVL.

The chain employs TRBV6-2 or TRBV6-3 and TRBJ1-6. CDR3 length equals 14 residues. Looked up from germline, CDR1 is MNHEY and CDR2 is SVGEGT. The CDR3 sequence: CASSYLGSGSPLHF.

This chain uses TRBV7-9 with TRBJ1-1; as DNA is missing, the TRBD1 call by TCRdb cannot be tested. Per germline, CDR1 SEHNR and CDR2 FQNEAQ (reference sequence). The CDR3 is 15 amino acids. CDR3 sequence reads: CASSGRTGVDTEAFF.

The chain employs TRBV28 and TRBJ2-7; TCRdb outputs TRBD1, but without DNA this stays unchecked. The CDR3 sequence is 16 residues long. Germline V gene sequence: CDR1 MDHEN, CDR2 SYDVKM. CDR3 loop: CASSFWNLGRTYEQYF.